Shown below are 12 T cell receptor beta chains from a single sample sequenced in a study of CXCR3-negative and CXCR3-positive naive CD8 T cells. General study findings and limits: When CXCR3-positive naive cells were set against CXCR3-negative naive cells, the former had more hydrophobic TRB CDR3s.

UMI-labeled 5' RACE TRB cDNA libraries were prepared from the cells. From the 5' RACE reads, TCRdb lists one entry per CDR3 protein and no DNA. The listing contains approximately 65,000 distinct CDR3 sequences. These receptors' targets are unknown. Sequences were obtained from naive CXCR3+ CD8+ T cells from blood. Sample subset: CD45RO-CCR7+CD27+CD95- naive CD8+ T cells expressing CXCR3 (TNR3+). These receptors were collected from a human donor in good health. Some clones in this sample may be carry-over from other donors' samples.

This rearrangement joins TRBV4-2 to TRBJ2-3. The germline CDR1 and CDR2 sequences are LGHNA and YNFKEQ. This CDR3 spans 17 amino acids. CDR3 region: CASSQGIGEHSPDTQYF.

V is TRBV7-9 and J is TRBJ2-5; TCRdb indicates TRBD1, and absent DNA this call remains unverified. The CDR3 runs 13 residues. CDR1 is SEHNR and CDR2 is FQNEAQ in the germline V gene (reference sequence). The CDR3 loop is CASSHTGEETQYF.

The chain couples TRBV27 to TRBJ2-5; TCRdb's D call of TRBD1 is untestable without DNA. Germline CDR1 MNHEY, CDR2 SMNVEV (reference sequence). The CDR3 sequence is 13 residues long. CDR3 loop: CASRPPHDETQYF.

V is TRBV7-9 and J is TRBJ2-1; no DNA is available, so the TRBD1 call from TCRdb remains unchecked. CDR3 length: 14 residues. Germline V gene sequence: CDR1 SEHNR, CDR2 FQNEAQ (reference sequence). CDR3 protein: CASTPPTGSGEQFF.

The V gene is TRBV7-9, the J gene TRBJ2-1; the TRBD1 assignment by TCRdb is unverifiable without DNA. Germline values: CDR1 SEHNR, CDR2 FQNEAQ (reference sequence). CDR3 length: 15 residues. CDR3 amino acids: CASSPSGGSRDEQFF.

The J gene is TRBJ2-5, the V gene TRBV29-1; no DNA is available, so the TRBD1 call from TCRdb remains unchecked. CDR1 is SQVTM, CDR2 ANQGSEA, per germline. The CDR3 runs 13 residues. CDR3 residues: CSARRRVQETQYF.

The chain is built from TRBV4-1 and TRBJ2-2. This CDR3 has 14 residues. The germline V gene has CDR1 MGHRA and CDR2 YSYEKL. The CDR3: CASSQGPGLGELFF.

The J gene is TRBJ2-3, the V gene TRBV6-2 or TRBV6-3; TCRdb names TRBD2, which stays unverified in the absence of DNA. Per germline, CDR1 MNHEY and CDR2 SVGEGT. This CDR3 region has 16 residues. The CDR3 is CASSWSIHGESDTQYF.

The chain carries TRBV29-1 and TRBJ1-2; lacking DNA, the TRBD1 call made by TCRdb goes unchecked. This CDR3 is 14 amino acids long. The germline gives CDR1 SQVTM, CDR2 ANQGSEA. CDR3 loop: CSVEVRGLFHGYTF. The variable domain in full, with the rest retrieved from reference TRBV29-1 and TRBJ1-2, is SAVISQKPSRDICQRGTSLTIQCQVDSQVTMMFWYRQQPGQSLTLIATANQGSEATYESGFVIDKFPISRPNLTFSTLTVSNMSPEDSSIYLCSVEVRGLFHGYTFGSGTRLTVV.

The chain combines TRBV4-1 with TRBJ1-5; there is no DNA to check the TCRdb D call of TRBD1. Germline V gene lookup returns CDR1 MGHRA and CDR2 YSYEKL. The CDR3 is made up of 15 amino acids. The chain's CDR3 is CASSHDGQGDQPQHF.

The CDR3 loop reads CASVYGGDSSKNIQYF. The V call is TRBV7-9, the J call TRBJ2-4; the TCRdb D gene call, TRBD1, has no DNA to confirm it. This CDR3 comprises 16 residues. The V gene's germline CDR1 is SEHNR and CDR2 FQNEAQ (reference sequence).

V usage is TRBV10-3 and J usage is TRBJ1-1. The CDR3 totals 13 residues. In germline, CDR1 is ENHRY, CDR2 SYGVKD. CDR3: CAGRLNMNTEAFF.